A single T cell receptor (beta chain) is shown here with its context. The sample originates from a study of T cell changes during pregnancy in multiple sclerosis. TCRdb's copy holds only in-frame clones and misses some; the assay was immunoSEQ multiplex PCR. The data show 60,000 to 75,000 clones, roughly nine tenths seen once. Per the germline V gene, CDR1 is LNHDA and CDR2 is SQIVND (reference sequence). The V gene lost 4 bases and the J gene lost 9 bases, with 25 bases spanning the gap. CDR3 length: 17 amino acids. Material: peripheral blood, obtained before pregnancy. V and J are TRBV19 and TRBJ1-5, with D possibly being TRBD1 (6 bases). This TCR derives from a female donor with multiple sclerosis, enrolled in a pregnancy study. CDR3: CASSKLESRQAGWPQHF. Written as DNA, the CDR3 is TGTGCCAGTAGTAAGTTAGAGAGCAGACAGGCCGGATGGCCCCAGCATTTT.